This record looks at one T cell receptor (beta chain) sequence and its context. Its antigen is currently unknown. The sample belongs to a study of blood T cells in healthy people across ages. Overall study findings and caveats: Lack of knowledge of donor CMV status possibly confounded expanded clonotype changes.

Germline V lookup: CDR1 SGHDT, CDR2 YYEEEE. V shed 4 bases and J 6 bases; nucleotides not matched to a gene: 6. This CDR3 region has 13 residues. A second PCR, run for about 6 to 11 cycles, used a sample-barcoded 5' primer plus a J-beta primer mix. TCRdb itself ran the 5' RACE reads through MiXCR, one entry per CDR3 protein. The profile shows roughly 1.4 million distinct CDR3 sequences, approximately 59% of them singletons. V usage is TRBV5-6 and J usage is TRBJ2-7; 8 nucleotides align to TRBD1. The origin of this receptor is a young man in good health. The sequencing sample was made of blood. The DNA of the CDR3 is TGTGCCAGCAGCCCACAGGGGGGCCTCGAGCAGTACTTC. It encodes CASSPQGGLEQYF.